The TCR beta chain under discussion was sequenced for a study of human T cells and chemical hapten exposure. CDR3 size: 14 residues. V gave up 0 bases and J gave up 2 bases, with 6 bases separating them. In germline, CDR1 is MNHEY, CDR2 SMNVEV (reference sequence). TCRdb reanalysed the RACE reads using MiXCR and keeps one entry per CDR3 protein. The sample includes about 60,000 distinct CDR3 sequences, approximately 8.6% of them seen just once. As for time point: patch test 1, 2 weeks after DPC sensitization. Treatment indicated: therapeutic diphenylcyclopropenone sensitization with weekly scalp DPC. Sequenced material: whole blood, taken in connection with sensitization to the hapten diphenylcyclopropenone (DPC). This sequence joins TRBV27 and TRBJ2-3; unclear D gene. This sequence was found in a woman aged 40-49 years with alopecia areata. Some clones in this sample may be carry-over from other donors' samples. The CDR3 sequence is CASSLSSFTDTQYF. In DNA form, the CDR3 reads TGTGCCAGCAGTTTATCGAGTTTCACAGATACGCAGTATTTT.